This TCR beta chain was captured by sequencing in a study of lymphopenia after photon versus proton radiotherapy. Study observations and caveats: Proton therapy kept repertoires fairly stable, unlike photons, which gained effector/memory cells.

A note on this clone: Antigen: not known.

V lost 7 bases to trimming and J lost 6 bases; unmatched junction nucleotides: 6. This CDR3 has 13 amino acids. The germline CDR1 and CDR2 sequences are SQVTM and ANQGSEA. The repertoire was sequenced with immunoSEQ multiplex PCR; TCRdb's copy has only in-frame clones and lacks some. The sample carries some 14,000 clones, 82% recorded once. This clonotype was obtained from a man in his forties or fifties with gastric cancer. Specimen: peripheral blood, collected from a patient treated with photon-based radiotherapy. The chain is built from TRBV29-1 and TRBJ1-5, with TRBD1 matching 10 bases. CDR3 sequence: CSAWDRGTQPQHF. DNA for the CDR3: TGCAGCGCCTGGGACAGGGGAACTCAGCCCCAGCATTTT.